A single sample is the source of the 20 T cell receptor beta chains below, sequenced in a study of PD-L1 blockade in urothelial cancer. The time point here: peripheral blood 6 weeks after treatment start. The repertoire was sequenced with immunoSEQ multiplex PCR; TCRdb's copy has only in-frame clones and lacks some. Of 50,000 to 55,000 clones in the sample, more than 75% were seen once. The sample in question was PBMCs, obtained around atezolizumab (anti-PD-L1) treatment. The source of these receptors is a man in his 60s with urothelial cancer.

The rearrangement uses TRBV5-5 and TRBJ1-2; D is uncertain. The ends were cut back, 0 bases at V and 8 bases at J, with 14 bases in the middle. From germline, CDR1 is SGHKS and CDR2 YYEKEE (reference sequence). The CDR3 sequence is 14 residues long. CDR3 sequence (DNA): TGTGCCAGCAGCTTGGCCGGGAGGGTGGAAGGCTACACCTTC. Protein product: CASSLAGRVEGYTF. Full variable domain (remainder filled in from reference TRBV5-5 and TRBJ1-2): DAGVTQSPTHLIKTRGQQVTLRCSPISGHKSVSWYQQVLGQGPQFIFQYYEKEERGRGNFPDRFSARQFPNYSSELNVNALLLGDSALYLCASSLAGRVEGYTFGSGTRLTVV.

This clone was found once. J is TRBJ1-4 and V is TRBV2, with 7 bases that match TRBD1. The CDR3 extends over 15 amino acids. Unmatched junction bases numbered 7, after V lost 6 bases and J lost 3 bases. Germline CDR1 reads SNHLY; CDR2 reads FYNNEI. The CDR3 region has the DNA TGTGCCAGCAGGCCCCAGGGGACAGCTAATGAAAAACTGTTTTTT. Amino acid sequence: CASRPQGTANEKLFF.

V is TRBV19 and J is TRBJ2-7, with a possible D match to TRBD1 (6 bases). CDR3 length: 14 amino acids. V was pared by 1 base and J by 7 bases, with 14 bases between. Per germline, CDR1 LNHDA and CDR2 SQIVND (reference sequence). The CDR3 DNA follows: TGTGCCAGTAGTATAGTGGGACAATCGGGGGAGCAGTACTTC. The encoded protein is CASSIVGQSGEQYF.

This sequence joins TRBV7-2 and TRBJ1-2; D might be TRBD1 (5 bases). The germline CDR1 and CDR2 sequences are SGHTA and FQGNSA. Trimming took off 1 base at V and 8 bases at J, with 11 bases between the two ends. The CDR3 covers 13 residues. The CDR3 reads CASSLGQGRGYTF. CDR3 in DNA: TGTGCCAGCAGCTTAGGGCAGGGTCGAGGCTACACCTTC.

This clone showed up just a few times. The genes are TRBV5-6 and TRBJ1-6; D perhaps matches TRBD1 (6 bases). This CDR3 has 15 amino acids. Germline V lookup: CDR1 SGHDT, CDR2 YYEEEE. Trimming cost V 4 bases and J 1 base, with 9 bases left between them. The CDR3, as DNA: TGTGCCAGCAGCAGGGGGGGGTCCTATAATTCACCCCTCCACTTT. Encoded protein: CASSRGGSYNSPLHF.

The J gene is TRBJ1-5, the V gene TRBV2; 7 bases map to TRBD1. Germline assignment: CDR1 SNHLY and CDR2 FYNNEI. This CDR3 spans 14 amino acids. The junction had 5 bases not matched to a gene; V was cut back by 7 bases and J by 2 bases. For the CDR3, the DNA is TGTGCCAGCAACGACAGGGTCGGCAATCAGCCCCAGCATTTT. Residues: CASNDRVGNQPQHF.

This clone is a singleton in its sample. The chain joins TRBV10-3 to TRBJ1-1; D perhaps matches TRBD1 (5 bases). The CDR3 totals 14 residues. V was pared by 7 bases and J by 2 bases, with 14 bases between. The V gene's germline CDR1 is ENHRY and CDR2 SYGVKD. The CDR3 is CAIKIAGTNTEAFF. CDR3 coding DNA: TGTGCCATCAAAATCGCAGGGACTAACACTGAAGCTTTCTTT.

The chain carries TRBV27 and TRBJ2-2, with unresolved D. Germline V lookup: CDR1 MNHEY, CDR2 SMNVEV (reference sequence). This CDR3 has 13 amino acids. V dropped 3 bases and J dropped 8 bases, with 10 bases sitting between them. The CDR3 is CASSFRVAGELFF. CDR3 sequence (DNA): TGTGCCAGCAGTTTTCGGGTTGCAGGGGAGCTGTTTTTT.

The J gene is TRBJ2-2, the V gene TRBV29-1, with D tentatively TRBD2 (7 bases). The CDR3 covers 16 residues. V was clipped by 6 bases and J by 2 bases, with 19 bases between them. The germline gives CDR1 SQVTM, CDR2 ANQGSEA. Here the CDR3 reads CSVQGKGGINTGELFF. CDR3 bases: TGCAGCGTCCAAGGAAAGGGGGGGATCAACACCGGGGAGCTGTTTTTT.

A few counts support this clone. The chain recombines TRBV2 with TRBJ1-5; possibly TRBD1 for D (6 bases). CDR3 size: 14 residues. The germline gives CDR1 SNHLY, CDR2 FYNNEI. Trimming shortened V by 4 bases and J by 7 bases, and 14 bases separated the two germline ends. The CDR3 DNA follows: TGTGCCAGCAGTGGACAGGCCCTCGGGCAGCCCCAGCATTTT. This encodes CASSGQALGQPQHF.

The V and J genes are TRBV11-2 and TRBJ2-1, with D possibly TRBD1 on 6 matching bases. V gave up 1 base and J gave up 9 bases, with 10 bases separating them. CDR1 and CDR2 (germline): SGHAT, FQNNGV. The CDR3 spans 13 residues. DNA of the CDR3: TGTGCCAGCAGCTTAGTCAGGGGTACTGAGCAGTTCTTC. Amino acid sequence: CASSLVRGTEQFF.

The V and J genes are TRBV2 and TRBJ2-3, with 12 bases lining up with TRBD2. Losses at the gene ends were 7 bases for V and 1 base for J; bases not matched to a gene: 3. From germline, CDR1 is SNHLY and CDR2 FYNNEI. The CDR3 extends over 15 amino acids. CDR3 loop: CASNRLAGGTDTQYF. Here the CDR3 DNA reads TGTGCCAGCAACCGACTAGCGGGGGGCACAGATACGCAGTATTTT.

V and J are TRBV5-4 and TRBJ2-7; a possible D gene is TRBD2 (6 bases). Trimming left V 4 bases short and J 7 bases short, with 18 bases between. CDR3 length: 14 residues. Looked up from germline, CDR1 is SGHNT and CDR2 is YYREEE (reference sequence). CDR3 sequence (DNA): TGTGCCAGCAGCCGAGGAGGGAGAGCCCCAGAGCAGTACTTC. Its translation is CASSRGGRAPEQYF.

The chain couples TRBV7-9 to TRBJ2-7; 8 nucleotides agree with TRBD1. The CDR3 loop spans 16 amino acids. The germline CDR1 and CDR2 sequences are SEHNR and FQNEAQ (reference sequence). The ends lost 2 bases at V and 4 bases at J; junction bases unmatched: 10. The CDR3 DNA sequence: TGTGCCAGCAGCTTATTGCGAGATACAGGGGGATACGAGCAGTACTTC. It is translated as CASSLLRDTGGYEQYF.

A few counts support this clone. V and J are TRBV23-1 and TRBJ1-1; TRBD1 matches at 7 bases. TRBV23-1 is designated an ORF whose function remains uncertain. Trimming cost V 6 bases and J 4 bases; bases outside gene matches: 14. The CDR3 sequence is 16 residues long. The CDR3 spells CASRRDRERTFTEAFF. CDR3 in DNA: TGCGCCAGCAGGAGGGACAGAGAGAGAACTTTCACTGAAGCTTTCTTT.

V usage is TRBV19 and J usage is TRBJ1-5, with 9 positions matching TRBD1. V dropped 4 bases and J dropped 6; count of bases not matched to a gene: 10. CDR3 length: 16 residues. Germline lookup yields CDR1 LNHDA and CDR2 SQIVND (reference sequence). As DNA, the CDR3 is TGTGCCAGTAGTACCCTCGATCGACAGGGGGGTCAGCCCCAGCATTTT. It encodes CASSTLDRQGGQPQHF.

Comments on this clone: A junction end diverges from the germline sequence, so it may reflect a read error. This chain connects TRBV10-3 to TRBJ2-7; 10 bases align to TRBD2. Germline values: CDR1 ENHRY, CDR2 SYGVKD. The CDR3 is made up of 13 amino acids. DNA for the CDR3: TGTGCCATACAGACTAGCGGGTCCTCCGAGCAGTACTTC. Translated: CAIQTSGSSEQYF.

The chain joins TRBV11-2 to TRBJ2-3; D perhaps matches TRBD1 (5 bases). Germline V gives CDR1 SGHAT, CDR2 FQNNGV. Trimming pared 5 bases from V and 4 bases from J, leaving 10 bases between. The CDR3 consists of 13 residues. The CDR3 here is CASSKTGPDTQYF. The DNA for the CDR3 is TGTGCCAGCAGCAAAACAGGACCAGATACGCAGTATTTT.

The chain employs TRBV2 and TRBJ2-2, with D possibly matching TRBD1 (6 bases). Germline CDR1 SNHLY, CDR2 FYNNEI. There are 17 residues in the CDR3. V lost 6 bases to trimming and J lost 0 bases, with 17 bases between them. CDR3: CASRLQGRLSNTGELFF. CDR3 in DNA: TGTGCCAGCAGACTACAGGGTCGGCTATCGAACACCGGGGAGCTGTTTTTT.

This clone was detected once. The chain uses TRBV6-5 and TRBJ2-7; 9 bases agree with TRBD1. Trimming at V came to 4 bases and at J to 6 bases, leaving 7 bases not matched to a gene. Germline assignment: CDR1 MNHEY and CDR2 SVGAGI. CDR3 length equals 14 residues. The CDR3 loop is CASSSRTGVSEQYF. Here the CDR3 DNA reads TGTGCCAGCAGTTCCCGGACAGGGGTAAGCGAGCAGTACTTC.